This TCR beta chain stems from a study of blood T cell repertoires in COVID-19. CDR3 length: 13 amino acids. The V gene's germline CDR1 is SGHRS and CDR2 YFSETQ. V trimming: 4 bases; J trimming: 4 bases; junction bases outside the gene matches: 2. Clones were read by immunoSEQ multiplex PCR, and TCRdb kept only the in-frame ones, dropping some. Altogether some 200,000 clones are present, about 93% being singletons, with the ten largest covering roughly 0.56%. This receptor was identified in a middle-aged man with acute or convalescent COVID-19. The sample was peripheral blood. This chain joins TRBV5-1 and TRBJ2-5, with TRBD1 matching 9 bases. CDR3 amino acids: CASSQTGGETQYF. CDR3 DNA sequence: TGCGCCAGCAGCCAGACAGGGGGAGAGACCCAGTACTTC.